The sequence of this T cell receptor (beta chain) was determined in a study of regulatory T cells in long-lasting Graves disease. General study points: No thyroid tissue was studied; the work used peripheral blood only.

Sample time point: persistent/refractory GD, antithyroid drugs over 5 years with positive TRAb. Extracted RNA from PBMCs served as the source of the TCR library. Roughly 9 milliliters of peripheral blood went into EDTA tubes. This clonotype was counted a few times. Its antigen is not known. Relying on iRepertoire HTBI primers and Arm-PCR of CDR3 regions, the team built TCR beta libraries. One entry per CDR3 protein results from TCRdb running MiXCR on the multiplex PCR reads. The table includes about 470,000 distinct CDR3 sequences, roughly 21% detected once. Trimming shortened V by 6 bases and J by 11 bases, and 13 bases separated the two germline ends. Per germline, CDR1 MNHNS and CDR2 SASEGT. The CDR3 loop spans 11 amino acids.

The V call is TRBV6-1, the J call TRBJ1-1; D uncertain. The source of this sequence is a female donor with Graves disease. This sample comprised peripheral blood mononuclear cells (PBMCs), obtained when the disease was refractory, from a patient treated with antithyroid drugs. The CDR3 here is CASRAAGMAFF. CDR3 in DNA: TGTGCCAGCAGGGCCGCGGGGATGGCTTTCTTT.